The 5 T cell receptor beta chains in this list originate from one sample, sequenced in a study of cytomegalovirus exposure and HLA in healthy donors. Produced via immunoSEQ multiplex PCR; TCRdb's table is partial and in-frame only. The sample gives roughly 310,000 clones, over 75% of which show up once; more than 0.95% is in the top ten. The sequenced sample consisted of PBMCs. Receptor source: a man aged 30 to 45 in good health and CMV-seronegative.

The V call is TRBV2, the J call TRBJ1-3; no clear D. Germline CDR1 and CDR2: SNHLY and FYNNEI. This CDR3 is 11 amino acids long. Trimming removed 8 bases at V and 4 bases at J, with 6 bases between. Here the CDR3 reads CASGAGNTIYF. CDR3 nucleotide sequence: TGTGCCAGCGGAGCGGGAAACACCATATATTTT.

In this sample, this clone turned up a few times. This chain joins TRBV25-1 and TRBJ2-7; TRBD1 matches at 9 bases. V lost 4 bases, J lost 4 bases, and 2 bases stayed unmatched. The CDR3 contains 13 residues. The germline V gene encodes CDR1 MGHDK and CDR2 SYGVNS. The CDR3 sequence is CASSAGTGYEQYF. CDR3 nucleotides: TGTGCCAGCAGTGCCGGGACAGGGTACGAGCAGTACTTC.

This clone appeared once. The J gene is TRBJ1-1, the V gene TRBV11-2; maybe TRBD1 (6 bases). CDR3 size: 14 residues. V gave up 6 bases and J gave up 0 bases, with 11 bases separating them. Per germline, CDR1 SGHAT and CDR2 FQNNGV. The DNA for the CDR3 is TGTGCCAGCAGTCCCTGGGGGCTGAACACTGAAGCTTTCTTT. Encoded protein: CASSPWGLNTEAFF.

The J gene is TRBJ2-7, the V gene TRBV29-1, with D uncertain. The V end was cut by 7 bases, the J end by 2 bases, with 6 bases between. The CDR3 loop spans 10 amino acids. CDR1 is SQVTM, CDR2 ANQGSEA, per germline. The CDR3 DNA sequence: TGCAGCGCAGGAACCTACGAGCAGTACTTC. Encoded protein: CSAGTYEQYF.

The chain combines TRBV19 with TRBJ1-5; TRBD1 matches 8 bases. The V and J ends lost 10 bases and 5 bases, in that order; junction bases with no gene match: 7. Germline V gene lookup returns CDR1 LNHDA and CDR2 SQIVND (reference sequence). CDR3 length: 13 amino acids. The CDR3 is CATTRQGYQPQHF. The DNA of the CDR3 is TGTGCCACCACAAGACAGGGGTATCAGCCCCAGCATTTT.